This TCR beta chain emerged from a study of blood T cell repertoires in COVID-19. Turning to the study itself: Some COVID-19 samples were acute and others convalescent; all came from the United States, Italy and Spain. PBMCs, B-cell-depleted T cells, or T cells provided the cDNA or gDNA that made up the material.

Seattle's enrolled individuals joined amid active infection and were then monitored longitudinally. Profiling relied on immunoSEQ multiplex PCR, and the TCRdb table lists in-frame clones only, not all of them. The sample has 130,000 or so clones; about 83% are singletons. Looked up from germline, CDR1 is LNHNV and CDR2 is YYDKDF (reference sequence). The CDR3 totals 14 residues. The V segment lost 1 base and the J segment 7 bases; nucleotides outside the gene matches: 7. The source material was peripheral blood. The chain couples TRBV15 to TRBJ2-7; 7 bases map to TRBD1. This receptor was taken from a man aged 30 to 39 with COVID-19, enrolled during active disease. Written as DNA, the CDR3 is TGTGCCACCAGCAGAGCCGAGGGGGCAGGGGAGCAGTACTTC. Its translation: CATSRAEGAGEQYF.